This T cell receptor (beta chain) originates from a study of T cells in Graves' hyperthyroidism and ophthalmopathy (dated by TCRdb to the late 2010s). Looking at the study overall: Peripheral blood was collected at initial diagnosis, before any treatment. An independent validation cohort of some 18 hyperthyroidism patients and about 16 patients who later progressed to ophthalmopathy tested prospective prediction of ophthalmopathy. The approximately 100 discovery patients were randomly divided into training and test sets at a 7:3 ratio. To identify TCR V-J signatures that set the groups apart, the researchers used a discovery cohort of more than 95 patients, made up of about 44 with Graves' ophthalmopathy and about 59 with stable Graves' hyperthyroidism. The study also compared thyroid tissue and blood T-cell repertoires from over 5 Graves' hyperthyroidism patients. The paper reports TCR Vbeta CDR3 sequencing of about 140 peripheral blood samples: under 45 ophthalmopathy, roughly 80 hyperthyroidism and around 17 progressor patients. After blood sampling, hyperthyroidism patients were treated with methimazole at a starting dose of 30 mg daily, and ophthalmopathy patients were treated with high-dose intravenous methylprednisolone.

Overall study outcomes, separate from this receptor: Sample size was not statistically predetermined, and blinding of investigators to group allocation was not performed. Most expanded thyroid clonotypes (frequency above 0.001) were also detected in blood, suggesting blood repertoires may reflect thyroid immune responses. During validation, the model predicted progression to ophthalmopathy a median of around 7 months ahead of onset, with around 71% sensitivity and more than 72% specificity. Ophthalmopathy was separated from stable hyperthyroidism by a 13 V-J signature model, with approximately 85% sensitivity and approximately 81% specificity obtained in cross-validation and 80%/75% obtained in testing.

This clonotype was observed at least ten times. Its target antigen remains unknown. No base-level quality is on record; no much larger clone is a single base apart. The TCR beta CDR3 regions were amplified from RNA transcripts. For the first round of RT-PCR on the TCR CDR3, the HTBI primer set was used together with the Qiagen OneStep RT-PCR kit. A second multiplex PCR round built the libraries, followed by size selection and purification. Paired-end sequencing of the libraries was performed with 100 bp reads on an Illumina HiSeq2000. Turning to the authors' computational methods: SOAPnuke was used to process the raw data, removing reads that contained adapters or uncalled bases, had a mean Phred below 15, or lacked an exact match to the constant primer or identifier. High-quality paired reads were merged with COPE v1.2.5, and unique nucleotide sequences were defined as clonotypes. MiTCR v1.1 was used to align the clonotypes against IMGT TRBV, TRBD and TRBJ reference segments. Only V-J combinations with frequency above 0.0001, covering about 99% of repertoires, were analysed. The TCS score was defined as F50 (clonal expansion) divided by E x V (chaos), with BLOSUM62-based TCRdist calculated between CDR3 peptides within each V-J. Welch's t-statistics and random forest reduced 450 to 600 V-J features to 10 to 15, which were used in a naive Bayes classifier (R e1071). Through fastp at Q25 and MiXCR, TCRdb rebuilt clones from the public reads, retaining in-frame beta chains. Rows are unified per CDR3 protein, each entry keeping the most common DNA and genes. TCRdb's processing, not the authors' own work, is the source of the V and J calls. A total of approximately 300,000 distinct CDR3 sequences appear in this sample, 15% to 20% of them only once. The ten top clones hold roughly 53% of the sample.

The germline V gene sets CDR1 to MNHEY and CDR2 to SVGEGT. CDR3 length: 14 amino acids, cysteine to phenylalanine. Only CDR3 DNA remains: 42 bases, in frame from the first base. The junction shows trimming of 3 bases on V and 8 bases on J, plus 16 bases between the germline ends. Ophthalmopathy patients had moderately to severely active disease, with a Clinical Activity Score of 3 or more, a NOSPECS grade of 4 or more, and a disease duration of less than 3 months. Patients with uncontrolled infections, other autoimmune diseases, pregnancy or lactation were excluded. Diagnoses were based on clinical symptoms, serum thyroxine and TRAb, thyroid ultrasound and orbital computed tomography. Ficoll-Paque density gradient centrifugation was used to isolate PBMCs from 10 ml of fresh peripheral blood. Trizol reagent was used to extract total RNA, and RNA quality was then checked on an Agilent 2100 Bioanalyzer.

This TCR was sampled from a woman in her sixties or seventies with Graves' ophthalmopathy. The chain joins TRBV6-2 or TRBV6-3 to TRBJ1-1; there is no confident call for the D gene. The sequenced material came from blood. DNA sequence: TGTGCCAGCAGTTATACTGGAGCTCCCCCCGAAGCTTTCTTT. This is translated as CASSYTGAPPEAFF.